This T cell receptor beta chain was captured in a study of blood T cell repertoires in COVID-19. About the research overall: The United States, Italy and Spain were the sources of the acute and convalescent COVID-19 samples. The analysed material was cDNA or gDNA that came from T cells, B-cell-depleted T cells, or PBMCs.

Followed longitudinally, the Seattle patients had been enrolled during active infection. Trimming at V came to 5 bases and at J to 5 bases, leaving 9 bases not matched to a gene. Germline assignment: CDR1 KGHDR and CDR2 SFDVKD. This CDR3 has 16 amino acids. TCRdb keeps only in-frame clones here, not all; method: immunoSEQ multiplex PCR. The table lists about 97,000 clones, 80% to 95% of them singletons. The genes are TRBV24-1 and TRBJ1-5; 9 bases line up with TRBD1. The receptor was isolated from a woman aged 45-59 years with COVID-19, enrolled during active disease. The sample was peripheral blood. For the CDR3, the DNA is TGTGCCACCAGTGCTCCGGGGACAGGGCCCCATCAGCCCCAGCATTTT. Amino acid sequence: CATSAPGTGPHQPQHF.